The 32 T cell receptor beta chains given below trace back to one sample, sequenced in a study of CD8 T cells in ankylosing spondylitis. TCRdb passed the 5' RACE reads through MiXCR, listing each CDR3 protein once. The repertoire holds about 160,000 distinct CDR3 sequences, 18% seen once, with about 8.3% in the top ten. Specimen: blood, either unsorted or a sorted T cell fraction (not recorded which). Every receptor here comes from a male donor with ankylosing spondylitis or in good health (not recorded which).

This clonotype was seen many times. This chain uses TRBV12-3 or TRBV12-4 with TRBJ1-2; D is uncertain. The CDR3 runs 10 residues. Trimming stripped 6 bases from V and 7 bases from J, with 6 bases between. CDR3 nucleotides: TGTGCCAGCAGGTCCGCTGGCTACACCTTC. Protein: CASRSAGYTF.

This clonotype was recorded at least ten times. The chain combines TRBV12-3 or TRBV12-4 with TRBJ2-3; TRBD1 matches at 10 bases. Trimming cost V 3 bases and J 2 bases; bases outside gene matches: 2. The CDR3 has 15 residues. The DNA of the CDR3 is TGTGCCAGCAGTTTGACAGGGGGCTCCACAGATACGCAGTATTTT. Encoded protein: CASSLTGGSTDTQYF.

This clonotype was recorded a few times. The chain recombines TRBV20-1 with TRBJ2-1; TRBD2 aligns across 8 bases. The germline CDR1 and CDR2 sequences are DFQATT and SNEGSKA (reference sequence). The V gene end was trimmed by 0 bases and the J gene end by 0 bases; junction bases not matched to a gene: 7. This CDR3 has 17 residues. CDR3 loop: CSARDRAGGGSYNEQFF. The CDR3, as DNA: TGCAGTGCTAGAGATCGGGCGGGAGGTGGCTCCTACAATGAGCAGTTCTTC.

This clonotype came up many times. The CDR3 sequence: CASSVWAGGTYEQYF. The DNA for the CDR3 is TGTGCCAGCAGCGTATGGGCAGGTGGGACATACGAGCAGTACTTC. The gene calls are TRBV9 and TRBJ2-7; D possibly corresponds to TRBD1 (6 bases). There are 15 residues in the CDR3. Germline CDR1 is SGDLS and CDR2 is YYNGEE. With 1 base removed from V and 4 bases from J, the gap between germline ends came to 15 bases.

This clonotype has a count of ten or more. The chain couples TRBV2 to TRBJ1-3, with 7 positions matching TRBD1. The CDR3 runs 16 residues. Unmatched junction bases numbered 11, after V lost 5 bases and J lost 4 bases. The germline gives CDR1 SNHLY, CDR2 FYNNEI. The CDR3 loop reads CASSTQGTVNGNTIYF. The DNA of the CDR3 is TGTGCCAGCAGTACCCAAGGGACAGTGAACGGAAACACCATATATTTT.

This clonotype came up many times. The genes are TRBV4-1 and TRBJ2-2; no clear D gene. The CDR3 is 14 amino acids. CDR1 is MGHRA and CDR2 is YSYEKL in the germline V gene. V shed 0 bases and J shed 5 bases, with 7 bases lying between them. The CDR3 is CASSQEGFTGELFF. The CDR3 DNA reads TGCGCCAGCAGCCAAGAAGGTTTTACCGGGGAGCTGTTTTTT.

This clonotype was recorded a few times. The V and J genes are TRBV28 and TRBJ2-4; the D is unclear. Germline-derived CDR1 and CDR2 are MDHEN and SYDVKM. The CDR3 runs 11 residues. The V end lost 5 bases, the J end lost 5 bases, and 4 bases lay between the germline ends. The CDR3 here is CASSPQNIQYF. The CDR3 DNA sequence: TGTGCCAGCAGTCCGCAAAACATTCAGTACTTC.

This clonotype was seen at least ten times. The chain carries TRBV29-1 and TRBJ2-7; D might be TRBD1 or TRBD2, each matching 6 bases. Germline V gives CDR1 SQVTM, CDR2 ANQGSEA. The CDR3 consists of 13 residues. With 4 bases removed from V and 2 bases from J, the gap between germline ends came to 12 bases. In nucleotides, the CDR3 is TGCAGCGTTGTAGGGGGAGGCACCTACGAGCAGTACTTC. Amino acid sequence: CSVVGGGTYEQYF.

This clonotype was picked up many times. CDR3 nucleotides: TGTGCCAGCAGCTTGGGGAAATACGAGCAGTACTTC. Translating gives CASSLGKYEQYF. The rearrangement links TRBV5-5 to TRBJ2-7; D remains ambiguous. Germline lookup yields CDR1 SGHKS and CDR2 YYEKEE (reference sequence). The V end was cut by 0 bases, the J end by 4 bases, with 5 bases between. This CDR3 is built from 12 residues.

The V and J genes are TRBV29-1 and TRBJ2-7; 8 nucleotides line up with TRBD2. The germline V gene encodes CDR1 SQVTM and CDR2 ANQGSEA. With V trimmed by 5 bases and J by 3 bases, 9 bases remained unmatched. This CDR3 spans 14 amino acids. CDR3 coding DNA: TGCAGCGTTCGTAAGGGACTAGGGGACTACGAGCAGTACTTC. Translated: CSVRKGLGDYEQYF.

This clonotype was found a few times. The CDR3 coding sequence is TGCGCCAGCAGCTTGACCAGCAGGGTCTACGAGCAGTACTTC. Its protein product is CASSLTSRVYEQYF. The rearrangement joins TRBV5-1 to TRBJ2-7, with D possibly TRBD1 on 5 matching bases. The CDR3 has 14 residues. The V end lost 1 base, the J end lost 3 bases, and 11 bases lay between the germline ends. In germline, CDR1 is SGHRS, CDR2 YFSETQ.

The chain recombines TRBV15 with TRBJ1-1; 8 bases are a match to TRBD1. Unmatched junction bases numbered 4, after V lost 3 bases and J lost 4 bases. There are 14 residues in the CDR3. Germline V gene sequence: CDR1 LNHNV, CDR2 YYDKDF (reference sequence). This CDR3 reads CATSRDRVGTEAFF. CDR3 sequence (DNA): TGTGCCACCAGCAGGGACAGGGTTGGCACTGAAGCTTTCTTT.

This clonotype was detected many times. The chain is built from TRBV20-1 and TRBJ2-5; D perhaps matches TRBD2 (6 bases). V lost 6 bases, J lost 5 bases, and 22 bases lay in between. This CDR3 spans 15 amino acids. Germline CDR1 reads DFQATT; CDR2 reads SNEGSKA (reference sequence). Written as DNA, the CDR3 is TGCAGTGCCGGACATCGCTCAGCGGGTGGTGAGACCCAGTACTTC. This codes for CSAGHRSAGGETQYF.

This clonotype is classed as medium-sized. Here the CDR3 DNA reads TGCAGCGGTACGAGCGGGTTCAATCAGCCCCAGCATTTT. This gives the protein CSGTSGFNQPQHF. This sequence joins TRBV29-1 and TRBJ1-5; no reliable D call. This CDR3 has 13 residues. Trimming shortened V by 7 bases and J by 3 bases, and 13 bases separated the two germline ends. CDR1 and CDR2 (germline): SQVTM, ANQGSEA.

This clonotype was recorded at least ten times. The V and J genes are TRBV5-1 and TRBJ2-1; maybe TRBD2 (5 bases). V was trimmed by 0 bases and J by 0 bases, leaving 13 bases between them. Germline CDR1 reads SGHRS; CDR2 reads YFSETQ. This CDR3 spans 17 amino acids. The CDR3 nucleotides are TGCGCCAGCAGCTTGGGGAGCGGTTCAAGCTCCTACAATGAGCAGTTCTTC. Translating gives CASSLGSGSSSYNEQFF.

This clonotype appeared a few times. The V and J genes are TRBV5-1 and TRBJ2-1; D call uncertain. The CDR3 runs to 12 residues. Deletions cut 2 bases from V and 3 bases from J, with 3 bases between. Per the germline V gene, CDR1 is SGHRS and CDR2 is YFSETQ. The CDR3 spells CASSLNYNEQFF. The CDR3 bases are TGCGCCAGCAGCTTAAACTACAATGAGCAGTTCTTC.

This clonotype occurred a few times. The chain has TRBV3-1 and TRBJ2-2, with 13 bases aligning to TRBD2. V was pared by 5 bases and J by 4 bases, with 7 bases of the junction left unmatched. The germline CDR1 and CDR2 sequences are LGHDT and YNNKEL (reference sequence). This CDR3 has 17 amino acids. The CDR3 region is CASSEWTSGSFTGELFF. The DNA for the CDR3 is TGTGCCAGCAGCGAATGGACTAGCGGGAGTTTCACCGGGGAGCTGTTTTTT.

This clonotype was observed a handful of times. This chain connects TRBV7-8 to TRBJ1-5; D not certain. V was clipped by 2 bases and J by 0 bases, with 8 bases between them. The CDR3 has 15 residues. The V gene's germline CDR1 is SGHVS and CDR2 FQNEAQ. Here the CDR3 DNA reads TGTGCCAGCAGCTTATCGGGGAATAGCAATCAGCCCCAGCATTTT. Encoded protein: CASSLSGNSNQPQHF.

Of note for this clonotype: A much larger clone lies one base from this, so it may be a read error. This rearrangement joins TRBV5-1 to TRBJ2-3, with unresolved D. The CDR3 loop spans 13 amino acids. The germline V and J ends were trimmed by 7 bases and 5 bases, with 14 bases remaining between them. The V gene's germline CDR1 is SGHRS and CDR2 YFSETQ. The CDR3 DNA is TGCGCCAGCCAAGGTACAAACATAGATACGCAGTATTTT. This encodes CASQGTNIDTQYF.

This clonotype was detected many times. This chain joins TRBV29-1 and TRBJ2-2; D unresolved. This CDR3 has 14 residues. CDR1 is SQVTM and CDR2 is ANQGSEA in the germline V gene. Trimming stripped 6 bases from V and 3 bases from J, with 14 bases between. The CDR3 nucleotides read TGCAGCGTCCCGGTGGGGTCCGACACCGGGGAGCTGTTTTTT. Protein product: CSVPVGSDTGELFF.

This clonotype turned up a few times. The J gene is TRBJ1-1, the V gene TRBV6-6; D is unresolved. Germline CDR1 and CDR2: MNHNY and SVGAGI (reference sequence). V was clipped by 8 bases and J by 0 bases, with 7 bases between them. This CDR3 has 12 residues. The CDR3 here is CASEGLNTEAFF. For the CDR3, the DNA is TGTGCCAGCGAGGGTTTGAACACTGAAGCTTTCTTT.

This clonotype was recorded many times. CDR3 bases: TGCGCCAGCAGCTTGTGGACCGGCCCGAACACTGAAGCTTTCTTT. This translates into CASSLWTGPNTEAFF. V usage is TRBV5-1 and J usage is TRBJ1-1; D unresolved. CDR3 size: 15 residues. CDR1 and CDR2 (germline): SGHRS, YFSETQ. V was trimmed by 1 base and J by 1 base, leaving 11 bases between them.

This clonotype was seen many times. V is TRBV29-1 and J is TRBJ2-7, with 9 bases fitting TRBD2. V was pared by 2 bases and J by 5 bases, with 10 bases of the junction left unmatched. Germline CDR1 is SQVTM and CDR2 is ANQGSEA. This CDR3 is built from 15 residues. The chain's CDR3 is CSVEIAGVFVDEQYF. CDR3 in DNA: TGCAGCGTTGAAATAGCGGGAGTATTCGTCGACGAGCAGTACTTC.

This clonotype turned up a few times. The V and J genes are TRBV7-6 and TRBJ2-1, with 9 bases that match TRBD1. Germline V gene lookup returns CDR1 SGHVS and CDR2 FNYEAQ. With V trimmed by 4 bases and J by 6 bases, 1 base remained unmatched. The CDR3 length is 13 residues. The CDR3 region is CASSWGQGNEQFF. In nucleotides, the CDR3 is TGTGCCAGCAGCTGGGGACAGGGCAATGAGCAGTTCTTC.

This sequence joins TRBV11-2 and TRBJ2-5, with D possibly matching TRBD1 (5 bases). The germline CDR1 and CDR2 sequences are SGHAT and FQNNGV. Deletions cut 1 base from V and 5 bases from J, with 11 bases between. This CDR3 region has 14 residues. The CDR3 sequence: CASSLAAGIETQYF. CDR3 bases: TGTGCCAGCAGCTTAGCGGCAGGGATCGAGACCCAGTACTTC.

The J gene is TRBJ1-1, the V gene TRBV13; D not certain. CDR1 and CDR2 (germline): PRHDT, FYEKMQ (reference sequence). The V gene lost 3 bases and the J gene lost 0 bases, with 8 bases spanning the gap. The CDR3 contains 14 residues. CDR3 region: CASSLNGVNTEAFF. In nucleotides, the CDR3 is TGTGCCAGCAGCTTGAACGGGGTGAACACTGAAGCTTTCTTT.

This clonotype showed up just a few times. This chain connects TRBV3-1 to TRBJ1-2, with 12 bases identical to TRBD1. V gave up 1 base and J gave up 2 bases; unmatched junction bases: 8. Germline V gene data show CDR1 as LGHDT and CDR2 as YNNKEL (reference sequence). This CDR3 contains 18 residues. CDR3 sequence reads: CASSQVWGQGALNYGYTF. The CDR3 region has the DNA TGTGCCAGCAGCCAAGTTTGGGGACAGGGGGCCTTAAACTATGGCTACACCTTC. Filled out from reference TRBV3-1 and TRBJ1-2, the complete variable domain reads DTAVSQTPKYLVTQMGNDKSIKCEQNLGHDTMYWYKQDSKKFLKIMFSYNNKELIINETVPNRFSPKSPDKAHLNLHINSLELGDSAVYFCASSQVWGQGALNYGYTFGSGTRLTVV.

This clonotype was found many times. The chain uses TRBV5-5 and TRBJ2-7; tentative D call: TRBD2 (6 bases). This CDR3 has 13 amino acids. Trimming stripped 2 bases from V and 6 bases from J, with 12 bases between. Germline V gene lookup returns CDR1 SGHKS and CDR2 YYEKEE (reference sequence). The CDR3 DNA sequence: TGTGCCAGCAGCTTACGAGAGCGGGCCGAGCAGTACTTC. It codes for CASSLRERAEQYF. The variable domain in full, completed from reference TRBV5-5 and TRBJ2-7, reads DAGVTQSPTHLIKTRGQQVTLRCSPISGHKSVSWYQQVLGQGPQFIFQYYEKEERGRGNFPDRFSARQFPNYSSELNVNALLLGDSALYLCASSLRERAEQYFGPGTRLTVT.

This clonotype came up many times. This chain uses TRBV24-1 with TRBJ2-2; 8 positions agree with TRBD1. Per germline, CDR1 KGHDR and CDR2 SFDVKD. With V trimmed by 9 bases and J by 5 bases, 7 bases remained unmatched. The CDR3 length is 14 residues. The CDR3: CATEGQGWTGELFF. CDR3 in DNA: TGTGCCACCGAAGGACAGGGTTGGACCGGGGAGCTGTTTTTT.

In its sample, this clonotype was seen many times. The V gene is TRBV11-2, the J gene TRBJ1-1; D unclear. This CDR3 contains 14 residues. The V gene's germline CDR1 is SGHAT and CDR2 FQNNGV. Between the trimmed V and J ends, which lost 3 bases and 2 bases, there was a span of 10 bases. CDR3 sequence (DNA): TGTGCCAGCAGCTTTGGCGAGGGTAACACTGAAGCTTTCTTT. Translating gives CASSFGEGNTEAFF.

This clonotype was seen only a few times. The chain recombines TRBV5-5 with TRBJ2-2; 9 bases are a match to TRBD2. J was trimmed by 0 bases and V by 5 bases; bases with no gene match: 5. This CDR3 region has 16 residues. From germline, CDR1 is SGHKS and CDR2 YYEKEE (reference sequence). The CDR3 loop is CASSRLADANTGELFF. In nucleotides, the CDR3 is TGTGCCAGCAGTAGACTAGCGGATGCGAACACCGGGGAGCTGTTTTTT.

This clonotype was seen many times. The chain joins TRBV18 to TRBJ2-1; 13 bases are shared with TRBD2. The trim removed 5 bases at V and 5 bases at J, leaving 3 bases unmatched. Looked up from germline, CDR1 is KGHSH and CDR2 is LQKENI. The CDR3 has 15 residues. CDR3 nucleotides: TGTGCCAGCTCAGGACTAGCGGGAGAAGACAATGAGCAGTTCTTC. Encoded protein: CASSGLAGEDNEQFF.